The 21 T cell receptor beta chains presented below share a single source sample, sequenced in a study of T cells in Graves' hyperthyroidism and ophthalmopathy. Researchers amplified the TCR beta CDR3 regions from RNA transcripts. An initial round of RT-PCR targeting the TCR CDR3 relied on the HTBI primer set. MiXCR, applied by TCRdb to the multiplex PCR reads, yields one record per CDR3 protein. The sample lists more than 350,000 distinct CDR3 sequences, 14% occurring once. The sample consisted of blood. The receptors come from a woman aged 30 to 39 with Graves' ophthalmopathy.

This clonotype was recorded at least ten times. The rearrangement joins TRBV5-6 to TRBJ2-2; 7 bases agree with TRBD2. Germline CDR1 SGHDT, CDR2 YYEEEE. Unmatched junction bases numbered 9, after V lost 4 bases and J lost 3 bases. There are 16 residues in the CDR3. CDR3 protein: CASSSSRGGYTGELFF. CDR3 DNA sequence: TGTGCCAGCAGCAGCAGCCGCGGGGGTTACACCGGGGAGCTGTTTTTT. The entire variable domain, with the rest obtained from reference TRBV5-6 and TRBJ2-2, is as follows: DAGVTQSPTHLIKTRGQQVTLRCSPKSGHDTVSWYQQALGQGPQFIFQYYEEEERQRGNFPDRFSGHQFPNYSSELNVNALLLGDSALYLCASSSSRGGYTGELFFGEGSRLTVL.

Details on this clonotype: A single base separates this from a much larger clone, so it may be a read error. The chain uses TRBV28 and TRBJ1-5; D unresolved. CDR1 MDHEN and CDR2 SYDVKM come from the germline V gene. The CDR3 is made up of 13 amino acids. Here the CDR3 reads CASSLFFGQPQDF. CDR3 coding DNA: TGTGCCAGCAGTTTATTTTTCGGGCAGCCCCAGGATTTT.

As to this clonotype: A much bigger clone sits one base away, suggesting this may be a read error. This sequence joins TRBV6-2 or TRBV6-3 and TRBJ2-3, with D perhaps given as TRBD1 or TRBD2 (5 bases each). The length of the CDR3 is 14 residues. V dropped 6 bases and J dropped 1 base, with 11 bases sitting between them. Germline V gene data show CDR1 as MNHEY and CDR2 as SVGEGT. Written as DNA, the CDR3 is TGTGCCAGCAGACCGAGGGGAGGCACAGATACGCAGTATTTT. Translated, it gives CASRPRGGTDTQYF.

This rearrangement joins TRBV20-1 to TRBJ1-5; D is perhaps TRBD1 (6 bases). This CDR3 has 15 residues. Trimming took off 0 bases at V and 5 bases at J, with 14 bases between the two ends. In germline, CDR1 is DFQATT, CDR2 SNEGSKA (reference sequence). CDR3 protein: CSARDMDRTDQPQHF. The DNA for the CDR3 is TGCAGTGCTAGAGATATGGACAGAACTGATCAGCCCCAGCATTTT.

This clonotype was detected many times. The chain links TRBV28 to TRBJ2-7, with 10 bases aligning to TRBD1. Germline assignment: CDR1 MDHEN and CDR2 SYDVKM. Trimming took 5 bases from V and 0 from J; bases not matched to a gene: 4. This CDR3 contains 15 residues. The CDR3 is CASSPGQGISYEQYF. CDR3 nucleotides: TGTGCCAGCAGTCCGGGACAGGGGATCTCCTACGAGCAGTACTTC.

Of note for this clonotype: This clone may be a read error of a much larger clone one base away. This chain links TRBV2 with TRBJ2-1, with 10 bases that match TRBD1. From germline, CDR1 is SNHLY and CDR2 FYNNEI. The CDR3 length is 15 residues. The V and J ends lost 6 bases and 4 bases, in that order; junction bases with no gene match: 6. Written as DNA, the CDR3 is TGTGCCAGCAGAACGGACAGGGGGAGGTACAATGAGCAGTTCTTC. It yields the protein CASRTDRGRYNEQFF.

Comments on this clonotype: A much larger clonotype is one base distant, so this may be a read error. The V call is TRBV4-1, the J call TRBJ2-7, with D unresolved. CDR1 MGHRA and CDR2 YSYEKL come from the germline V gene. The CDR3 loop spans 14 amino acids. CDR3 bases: TGCGCCAGCGGCCAAGGCATCCTTCGCCTCGAGCAGTACTTC. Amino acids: CASGQGILRLEQYF.

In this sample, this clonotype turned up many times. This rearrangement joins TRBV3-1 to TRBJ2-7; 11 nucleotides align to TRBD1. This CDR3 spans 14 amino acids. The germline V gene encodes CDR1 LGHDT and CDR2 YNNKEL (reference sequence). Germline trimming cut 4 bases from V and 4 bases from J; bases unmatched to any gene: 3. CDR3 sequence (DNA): TGTGCCAGCAGCCTGGGACAGGGGGATTACGAGCAGTACTTC. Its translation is CASSLGQGDYEQYF.

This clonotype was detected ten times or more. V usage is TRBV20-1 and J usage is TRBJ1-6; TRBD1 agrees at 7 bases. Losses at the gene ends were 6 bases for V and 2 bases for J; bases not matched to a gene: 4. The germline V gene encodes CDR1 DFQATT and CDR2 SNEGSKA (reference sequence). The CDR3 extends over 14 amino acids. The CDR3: CSAPDRPYNSPLHF. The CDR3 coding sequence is TGCAGTGCCCCGGACAGGCCCTATAATTCACCCCTCCACTTT.

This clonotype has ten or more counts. In DNA form, the CDR3 reads TGTGCCTGGAGTCGGGCAGTTGGAAACACCATATATTTT. This codes for CAWSRAVGNTIYF. This chain connects TRBV30 to TRBJ1-3; D unclear. In germline, CDR1 is GTSNPN, CDR2 SVGIG (reference sequence). With 2 bases removed from V and 3 bases from J, the gap between germline ends came to 8 bases. This CDR3 has 13 amino acids.

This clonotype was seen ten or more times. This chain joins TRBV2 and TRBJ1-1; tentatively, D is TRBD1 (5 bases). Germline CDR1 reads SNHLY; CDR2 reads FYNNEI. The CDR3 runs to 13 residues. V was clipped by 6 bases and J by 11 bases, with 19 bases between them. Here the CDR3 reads CASRGRAGGLAFF. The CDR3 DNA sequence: TGTGCCAGCAGGGGACGTGCCGGGGGTTTGGCTTTCTTT.

CDR3 bases: TGTGCCGCCCGGGACAGGGATACGAACACTGAAGCTTTCTTT. Translation: CAARDRDTNTEAFF. The chain recombines TRBV6-2 or TRBV6-3 with TRBJ1-1; the match to TRBD1 covers 9 bases. J was trimmed by 1 base and V by 11 bases; bases with no gene match: 8. Germline V gene sequence: CDR1 MNHEY, CDR2 SVGEGT. CDR3 length: 14 residues.

The CDR3 reads CASTTGQGNTEAFF. The CDR3 region has the DNA TGTGCCAGCACCACTGGACAGGGGAACACTGAAGCTTTCTTT. The rearrangement uses TRBV28 and TRBJ1-1, with 8 bases aligning to TRBD1. The CDR3 spans 14 residues. Germline lookup yields CDR1 MDHEN and CDR2 SYDVKM. V was pared by 7 bases and J by 1 base, with 5 bases of the junction left unmatched. The full variable domain, its missing parts supplied by reference TRBV28 and TRBJ1-1, is DVKVTQSSRYLVKRTGEKVFLECVQDMDHENMFWYRQDPGLGLRLIYFSYDVKMKEKGDIPEGYSVSREKKERFSLILESASTNQTSMYLCASTTGQGNTEAFFGQGTRLTVV.

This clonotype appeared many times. CDR3 residues: CASTLGGSGETQYF. The CDR3 nucleotides are TGTGCCAGCACTCTAGGGGGTTCTGGGGAGACCCAGTACTTC. The rearrangement links TRBV7-8 to TRBJ2-5; the D gene is possibly TRBD1 (6 bases). This CDR3 is 14 amino acids long. Germline V lookup: CDR1 SGHVS, CDR2 FQNEAQ. Trimming cost V 7 bases and J 5 bases, with 17 bases left between them.

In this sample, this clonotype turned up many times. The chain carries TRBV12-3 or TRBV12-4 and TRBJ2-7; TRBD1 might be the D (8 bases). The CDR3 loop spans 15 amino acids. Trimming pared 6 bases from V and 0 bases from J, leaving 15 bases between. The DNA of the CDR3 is TGTGCCAGCAGACCCAACAGGGGGGGCTCCTACGAGCAGTACTTC. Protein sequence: CASRPNRGGSYEQYF.

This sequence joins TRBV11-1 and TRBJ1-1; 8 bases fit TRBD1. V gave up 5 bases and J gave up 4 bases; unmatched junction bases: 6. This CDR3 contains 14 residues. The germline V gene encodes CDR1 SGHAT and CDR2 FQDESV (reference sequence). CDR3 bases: TGTGCCAGCAGCCAATGGACAGGGCTCACTGAAGCTTTCTTT. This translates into CASSQWTGLTEAFF.

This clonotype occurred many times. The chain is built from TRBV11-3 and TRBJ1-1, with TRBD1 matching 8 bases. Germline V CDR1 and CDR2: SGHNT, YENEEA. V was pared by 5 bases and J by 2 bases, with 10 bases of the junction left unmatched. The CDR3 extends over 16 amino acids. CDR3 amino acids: CASSQGWGQDNTEAFF. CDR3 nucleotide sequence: TGTGCCAGCAGCCAAGGATGGGGACAGGATAACACTGAAGCTTTCTTT.

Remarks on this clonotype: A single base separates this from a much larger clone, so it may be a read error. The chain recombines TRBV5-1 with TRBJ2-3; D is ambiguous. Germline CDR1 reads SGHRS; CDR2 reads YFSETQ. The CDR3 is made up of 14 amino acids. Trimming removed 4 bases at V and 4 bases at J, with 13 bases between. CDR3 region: CASSPGPGSDTQYF. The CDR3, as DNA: TGCGCCAGCAGCCCCGGGCCTGGCTCAGATACGCAGTATTTT.

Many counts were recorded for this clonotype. The CDR3 region is CASSDGYTF. The CDR3 DNA reads TGTGCCAGCAGTGACGGCTACACCTTC. The V and J genes are TRBV6-1 and TRBJ1-2; D is unresolved. Germline CDR1 reads MNHNS; CDR2 reads SASEGT. Trimming cost V 3 bases and J 8 bases, with 1 base left between them. The CDR3 is 9 residues long.

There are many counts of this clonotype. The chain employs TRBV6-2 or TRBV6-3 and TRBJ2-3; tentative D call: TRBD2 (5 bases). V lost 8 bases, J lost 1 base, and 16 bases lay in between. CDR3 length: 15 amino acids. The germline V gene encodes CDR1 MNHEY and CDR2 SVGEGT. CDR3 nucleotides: TGTGCCAGCTCACCACCGGGGTTTGGCACAGATACGCAGTATTTT. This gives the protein CASSPPGFGTDTQYF.

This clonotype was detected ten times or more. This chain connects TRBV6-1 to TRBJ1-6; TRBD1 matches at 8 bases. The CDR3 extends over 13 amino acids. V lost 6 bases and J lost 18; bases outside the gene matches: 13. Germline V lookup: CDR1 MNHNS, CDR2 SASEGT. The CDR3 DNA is TGTGCCAGCAGATCCTCCAGGGGGCAAGTACCCCACTTT. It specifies CASRSSRGQVPHF.